This T cell receptor (beta chain) stems from a study of blood T cells in healthy people across ages. Next came a second PCR, run for about 7 to 11 cycles, which used a sample-barcoded 5' primer along with a J-beta primer mix. TCRdb re-derived calls from the 5' RACE reads in MiXCR, one entry per CDR3 protein. The table shows 550,000 to 600,000 distinct CDR3 sequences, with roughly a quarter occurring only once. V lost 6 bases to trimming and J lost 5 bases; unmatched junction nucleotides: 4. This CDR3 comprises 15 residues. Germline V lookup: CDR1 SNHLY, CDR2 FYNNEI. Material: blood. This sequence joins TRBV2 and TRBJ2-1; 13 nucleotides align to TRBD2. The sequence was collected from a woman in her seventies in good health. The CDR3 here is CASRQLAGGDNEQFF. In DNA form, the CDR3 reads TGTGCCAGCAGACAACTAGCGGGGGGGGACAATGAGCAGTTCTTC.